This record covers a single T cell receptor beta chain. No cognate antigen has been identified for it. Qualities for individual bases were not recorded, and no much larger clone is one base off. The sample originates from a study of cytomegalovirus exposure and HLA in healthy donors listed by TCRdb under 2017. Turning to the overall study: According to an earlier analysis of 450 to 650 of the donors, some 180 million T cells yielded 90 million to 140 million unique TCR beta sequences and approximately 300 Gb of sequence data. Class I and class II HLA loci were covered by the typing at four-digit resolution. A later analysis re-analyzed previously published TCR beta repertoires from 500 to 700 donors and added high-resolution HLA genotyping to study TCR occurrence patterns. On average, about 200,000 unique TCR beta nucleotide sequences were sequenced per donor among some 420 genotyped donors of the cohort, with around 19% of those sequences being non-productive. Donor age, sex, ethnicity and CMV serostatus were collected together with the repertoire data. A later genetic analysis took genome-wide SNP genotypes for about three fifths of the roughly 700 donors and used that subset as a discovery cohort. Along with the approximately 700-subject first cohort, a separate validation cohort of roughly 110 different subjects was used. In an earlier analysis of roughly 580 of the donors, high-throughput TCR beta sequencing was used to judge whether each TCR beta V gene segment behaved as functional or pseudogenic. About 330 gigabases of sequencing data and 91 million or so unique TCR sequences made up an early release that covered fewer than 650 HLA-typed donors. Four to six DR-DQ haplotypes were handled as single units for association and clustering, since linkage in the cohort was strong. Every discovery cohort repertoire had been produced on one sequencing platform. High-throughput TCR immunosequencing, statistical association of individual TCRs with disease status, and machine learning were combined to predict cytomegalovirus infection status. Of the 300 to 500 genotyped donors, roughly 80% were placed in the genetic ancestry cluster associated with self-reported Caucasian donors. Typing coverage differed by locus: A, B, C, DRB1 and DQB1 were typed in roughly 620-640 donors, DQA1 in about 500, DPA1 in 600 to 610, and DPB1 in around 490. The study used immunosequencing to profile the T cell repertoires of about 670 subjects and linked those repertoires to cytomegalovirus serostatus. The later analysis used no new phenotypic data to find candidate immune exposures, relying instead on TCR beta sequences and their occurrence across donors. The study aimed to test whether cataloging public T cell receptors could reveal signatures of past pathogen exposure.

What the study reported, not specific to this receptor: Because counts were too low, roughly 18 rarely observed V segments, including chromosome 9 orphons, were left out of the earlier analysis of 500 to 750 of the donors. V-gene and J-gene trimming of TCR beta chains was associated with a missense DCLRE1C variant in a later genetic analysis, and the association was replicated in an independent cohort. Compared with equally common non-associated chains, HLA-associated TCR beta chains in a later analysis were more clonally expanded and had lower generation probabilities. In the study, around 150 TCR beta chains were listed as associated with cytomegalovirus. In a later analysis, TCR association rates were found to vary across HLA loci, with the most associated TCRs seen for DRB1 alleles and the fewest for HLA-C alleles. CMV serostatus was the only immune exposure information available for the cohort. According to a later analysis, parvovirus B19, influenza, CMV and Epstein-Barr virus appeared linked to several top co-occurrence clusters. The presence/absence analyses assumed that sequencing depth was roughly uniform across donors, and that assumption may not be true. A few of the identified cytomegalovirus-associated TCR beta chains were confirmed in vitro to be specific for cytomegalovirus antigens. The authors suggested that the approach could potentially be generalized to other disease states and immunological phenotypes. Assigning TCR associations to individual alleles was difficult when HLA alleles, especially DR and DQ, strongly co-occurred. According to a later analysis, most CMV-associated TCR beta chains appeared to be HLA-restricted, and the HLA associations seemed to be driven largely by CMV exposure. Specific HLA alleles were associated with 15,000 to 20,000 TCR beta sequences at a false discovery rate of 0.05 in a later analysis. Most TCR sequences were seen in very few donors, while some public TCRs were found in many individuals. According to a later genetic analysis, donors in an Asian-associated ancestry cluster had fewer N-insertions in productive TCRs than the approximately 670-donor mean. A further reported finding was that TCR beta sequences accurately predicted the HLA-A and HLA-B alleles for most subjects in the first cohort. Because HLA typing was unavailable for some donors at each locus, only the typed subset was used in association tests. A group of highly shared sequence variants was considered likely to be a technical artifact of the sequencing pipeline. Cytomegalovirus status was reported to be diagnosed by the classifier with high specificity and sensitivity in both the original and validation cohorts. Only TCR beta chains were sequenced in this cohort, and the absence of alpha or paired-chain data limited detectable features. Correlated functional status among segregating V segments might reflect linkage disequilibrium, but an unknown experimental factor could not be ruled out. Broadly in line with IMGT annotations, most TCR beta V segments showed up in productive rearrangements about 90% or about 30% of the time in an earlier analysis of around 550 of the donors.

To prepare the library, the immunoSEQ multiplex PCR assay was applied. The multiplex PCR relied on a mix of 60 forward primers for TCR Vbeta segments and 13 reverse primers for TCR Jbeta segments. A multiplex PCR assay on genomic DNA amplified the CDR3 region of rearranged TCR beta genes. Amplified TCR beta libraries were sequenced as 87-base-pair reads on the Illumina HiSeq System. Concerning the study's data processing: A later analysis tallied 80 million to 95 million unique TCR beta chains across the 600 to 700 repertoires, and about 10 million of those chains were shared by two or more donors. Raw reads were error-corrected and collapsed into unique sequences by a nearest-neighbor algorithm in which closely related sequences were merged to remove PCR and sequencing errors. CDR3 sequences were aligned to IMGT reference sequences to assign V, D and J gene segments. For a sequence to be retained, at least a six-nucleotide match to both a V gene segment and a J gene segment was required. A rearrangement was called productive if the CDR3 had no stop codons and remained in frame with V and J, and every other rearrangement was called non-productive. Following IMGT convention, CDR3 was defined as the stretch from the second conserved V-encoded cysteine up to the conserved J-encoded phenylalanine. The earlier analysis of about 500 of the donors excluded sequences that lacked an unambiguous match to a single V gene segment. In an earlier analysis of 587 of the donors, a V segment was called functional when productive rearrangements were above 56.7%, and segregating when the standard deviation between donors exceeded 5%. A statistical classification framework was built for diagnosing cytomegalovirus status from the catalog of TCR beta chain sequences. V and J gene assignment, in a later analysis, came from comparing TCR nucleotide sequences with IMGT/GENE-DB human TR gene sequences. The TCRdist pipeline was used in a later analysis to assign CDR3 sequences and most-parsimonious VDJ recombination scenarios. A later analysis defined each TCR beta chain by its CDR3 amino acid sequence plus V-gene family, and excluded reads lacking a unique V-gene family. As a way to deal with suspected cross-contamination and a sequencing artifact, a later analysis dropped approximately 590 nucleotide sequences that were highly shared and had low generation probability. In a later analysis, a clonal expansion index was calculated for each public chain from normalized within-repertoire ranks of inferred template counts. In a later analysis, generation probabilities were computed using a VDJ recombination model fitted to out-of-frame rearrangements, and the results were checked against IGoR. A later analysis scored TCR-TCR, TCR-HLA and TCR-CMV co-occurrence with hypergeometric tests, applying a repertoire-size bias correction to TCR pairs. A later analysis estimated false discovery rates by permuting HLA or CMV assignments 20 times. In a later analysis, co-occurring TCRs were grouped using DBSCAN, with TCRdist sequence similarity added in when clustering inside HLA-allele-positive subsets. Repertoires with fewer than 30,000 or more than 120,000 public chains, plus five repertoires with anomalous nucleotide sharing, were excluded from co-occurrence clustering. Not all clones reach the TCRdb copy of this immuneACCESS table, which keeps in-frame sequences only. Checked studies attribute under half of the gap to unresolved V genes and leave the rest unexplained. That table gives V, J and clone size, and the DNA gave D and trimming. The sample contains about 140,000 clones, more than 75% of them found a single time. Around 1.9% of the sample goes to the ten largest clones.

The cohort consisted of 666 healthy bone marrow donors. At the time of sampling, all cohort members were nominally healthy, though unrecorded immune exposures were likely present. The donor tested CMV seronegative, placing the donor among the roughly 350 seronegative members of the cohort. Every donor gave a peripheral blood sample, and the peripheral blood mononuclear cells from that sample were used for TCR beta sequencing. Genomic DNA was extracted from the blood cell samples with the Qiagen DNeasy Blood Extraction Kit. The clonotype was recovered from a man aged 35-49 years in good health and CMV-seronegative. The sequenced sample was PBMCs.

The DNA reads as follows: TGCAGCGTTGGGCTCCCCCGCGGGGGCTATGGCTACACCTTC. It translates to CSVGLPRGGYGYTF. The chain uses TRBV29-1 and TRBJ1-2; tentative D gene TRBD1, with 5 bases matching. The CDR3 runs 14 amino acids, cysteine and phenylalanine included. The sequence is cut down to CDR3 DNA, 42 bases in frame from base 1. V sheds 4 bases and J sheds 4 bases, leaving 16 bases between their ends. CDR1 is given as SQVTM and CDR2 as ANQGSEA, both from the germline V gene.